The 18 T cell receptor beta chains given below trace back to one sample, sequenced in a study of CD8+ T cells in alopecia areata. In each case, RNA was isolated and then reverse transcribed into cDNA as the sequencing template. Clones were read by immunoSEQ multiplex PCR, and TCRdb kept only the in-frame ones, dropping some. The sample includes under 250,000 clones, around three fifths of them seen just once. Sequencing was performed on CD8+ T cells sorted from blood. These receptor sequences come from a human donor in good health.

This chain uses TRBV13 with TRBJ2-1, with D tentatively TRBD2 (6 bases). CDR1 and CDR2 from the germline V gene are PRHDT and FYEKMQ (reference sequence). Deletions cut 11 bases from V and 5 bases from J, with 13 bases between. CDR3 size: 12 residues. The CDR3 is CAARGSNNEQFF. Written as DNA, the CDR3 is TGTGCCGCTCGGGGGTCTAACAATGAGCAGTTCTTC.

This clone was recorded a few times. This chain links TRBV5-1 with TRBJ2-1; 8 bases map to TRBD2. With 4 bases clipped from V and 6 bases from J, the junction kept 9 bases outside the gene matches. CDR3 length: 15 residues. Germline V gene data show CDR1 as SGHRS and CDR2 as YFSETQ. DNA for the CDR3: TGCGCCAGCAGCAGCAGCGGGGGCCTCCCCAATGAGCAGTTCTTC. Its protein product is CASSSSGGLPNEQFF.

The chain is built from TRBV29-1 and TRBJ1-5, with TRBD1 matching over 10 bases. The CDR3 length is 15 residues. V trimming: 6 bases; J trimming: 3 bases; junction bases outside the gene matches: 8. In germline, CDR1 is SQVTM, CDR2 ANQGSEA. In DNA form, the CDR3 reads TGCAGCGTCCGGGACAGGGGCGGTCTCAATCAGCCCCAGCATTTT. It specifies CSVRDRGGLNQPQHF.

This clone was counted between two and nine times. This chain uses TRBV11-2 with TRBJ1-1, with D possibly TRBD1 on 5 matching bases. CDR3 length equals 18 residues. V was trimmed by 5 bases and J by 0 bases, leaving 22 bases between them. Germline V gene sequence: CDR1 SGHAT, CDR2 FQNNGV. The chain's CDR3 is CASSAFGAGRDVNTEAFF. CDR3 in DNA: TGTGCCAGCAGCGCATTTGGGGCGGGCAGGGACGTGAACACTGAAGCTTTCTTT.

The V call is TRBV29-1, the J call TRBJ2-5, with 9 positions matching TRBD2. The germline gives CDR1 SQVTM, CDR2 ANQGSEA. The CDR3 is made up of 15 amino acids. With 2 bases clipped from V and 10 bases from J, the junction kept 14 bases outside the gene matches. The CDR3 here is CSVESGSGGLMIQYF. CDR3 bases: TGCAGCGTTGAATCGGGTAGCGGGGGCCTAATGATCCAGTACTTC.

CDR3 amino acids: CASSFTGTSGGANTGELFF. The CDR3 DNA reads as TGTGCCAGCAGCTTTACCGGGACTAGCGGGGGAGCGAACACCGGGGAGCTGTTTTTT. V and J are TRBV7-9 and TRBJ2-2; 14 positions agree with TRBD2. Per germline, CDR1 SEHNR and CDR2 FQNEAQ (reference sequence). Trimming at V came to 3 bases and at J to 0 bases, leaving 6 bases not matched to a gene. The CDR3 loop spans 19 amino acids.

The V and J genes are TRBV6-1 and TRBJ2-7; D is uncertain. Germline CDR1 reads MNHNS; CDR2 reads SASEGT. V gave up 5 bases and J gave up 5 bases, with 10 bases separating them. The CDR3 has 12 amino acids. In DNA form, the CDR3 reads TGTGCCAGCAGTCCTCCATACCACGAGCAGTACTTC. This translates into CASSPPYHEQYF.

The J gene is TRBJ1-1, the V gene TRBV27; 9 bases fit TRBD1. Germline CDR1 is MNHEY and CDR2 is SMNVEV (reference sequence). This CDR3 contains 16 residues. The trim removed 2 bases at V and 3 bases at J, leaving 7 bases unmatched. The CDR3 reads CASSLGDRAKDTEAFF. As DNA, the CDR3 is TGTGCCAGCAGTTTAGGGGACAGGGCGAAGGACACTGAAGCTTTCTTT.

V gene TRBV25-1 combines with J gene TRBJ1-1; TRBD1 matches 8 bases. The CDR3 is 15 residues long. J gave up 4 bases and V 1 base, and 5 bases lay outside the gene matches. Looked up from germline, CDR1 is MGHDK and CDR2 is SYGVNS. DNA of the CDR3: TGTGCCAGCAGTGAATCCGGACAGGGACTCACTGAAGCTTTCTTT. Its protein is CASSESGQGLTEAFF.

V is TRBV27 and J is TRBJ2-7; D is perhaps TRBD2 (6 bases). The CDR3 is made up of 16 amino acids. Germline V CDR1 and CDR2: MNHEY, SMNVEV (reference sequence). The V gene lost 2 bases and the J gene lost 6 bases, with 20 bases spanning the gap. The CDR3 protein is CASSLGLASPRGEQYF. DNA of the CDR3: TGTGCCAGCAGTTTAGGGCTAGCGAGCCCCCGGGGCGAGCAGTACTTC.

The chain carries TRBV29-1 and TRBJ2-2, with 8 positions matching TRBD1. The germline V gene has CDR1 SQVTM and CDR2 ANQGSEA. The CDR3 contains 14 residues. V lost 6 bases to trimming and J lost 4 bases; unmatched junction nucleotides: 7. CDR3 DNA: TGCAGCGTCCCCGGACAGGGCAGCACCGGGGAGCTGTTTTTT. It yields the protein CSVPGQGSTGELFF.

J is TRBJ1-6 and V is TRBV5-6, with TRBD1 identical over 8 bases. Germline V gene data show CDR1 as SGHDT and CDR2 as YYEEEE. CDR3 length: 14 residues. J gave up 10 bases and V 4 bases, and 7 bases lay outside the gene matches. CDR3 in amino acids: CASSQDREGSPLHF. The CDR3 DNA sequence: TGTGCCAGCAGCCAGGACAGGGAAGGCTCACCCCTCCACTTT.

Remarks on this clone: The junction and the germline gene differ at one end; a read error may be behind it. CDR3 DNA: TGTGCCAGCAGTGAAGGGAGACAGGGGGTCTTC. It codes for CASSEGRQGVF. This rearrangement joins TRBV2 to TRBJ2-7; 9 bases map to TRBD1. Germline V gives CDR1 SNHLY, CDR2 FYNNEI. The CDR3 length is 11 residues. Complete variable domain (other parts from reference TRBV2 and TRBJ2-7): EPEVTQTPSHQVTQMGQEVILRCVPISNHLYFYWYRQILGQKVEFLVSFYNNEISEKSEIFDDQFSVERPDGSNFTLKIRSTKLEDSAMYFCASSEGRQGVFGPGTRLTVT.

This clone has more than one count but fewer than ten. The CDR3 sequence is CASSEVDRTAYSPLHF. CDR3 DNA sequence: TGTGCCAGCAGTGAAGTTGATCGGACGGCTTATTCACCCCTCCACTTT. The gene calls are TRBV6-1 and TRBJ1-6; D is uncertain. Deletions cut 1 base from V and 8 bases from J, with 15 bases between. Germline lookup yields CDR1 MNHNS and CDR2 SASEGT. The CDR3 has 16 residues.

The rearrangement uses TRBV25-1 and TRBJ2-7, with D perhaps TRBD1 (5 bases). The CDR3 spans 13 residues. Germline CDR1 and CDR2: MGHDK and SYGVNS. The germline V and J ends were trimmed by 6 bases and 6 bases, with 15 bases remaining between them. The CDR3 DNA is TGTGCCAGCAGCCCCCCCCAGGGTCGCGAGCAGTACTTC. Residues: CASSPPQGREQYF.

The chain is built from TRBV9 and TRBJ2-1; 9 positions match TRBD2. Germline CDR1 is SGDLS and CDR2 is YYNGEE. J gave up 10 bases and V 3 bases, and 11 bases lay outside the gene matches. The CDR3 totals 15 residues. The CDR3 loop is CASSGGTSRVGEQFF. In DNA, the CDR3 is TGTGCCAGCAGCGGGGGGACTAGCCGGGTTGGGGAGCAGTTCTTC.

This clone is judged medium-sized. This chain connects TRBV6-1 to TRBJ2-1; 10 bases are a match to TRBD2. CDR3 length: 15 amino acids. V dropped 3 bases and J dropped 7; count of bases not matched to a gene: 6. Germline V gene data show CDR1 as MNHNS and CDR2 as SASEGT. Here the CDR3 DNA reads TGTGCCAGCAGTGATTACAGCGGGGGGGCAAATGAGCAGTTCTTC. Its translation is CASSDYSGGANEQFF.

This clone was counted between two and nine times. This chain connects TRBV10-2 to TRBJ2-2, with D unresolved. The germline V gene has CDR1 WSHSY and CDR2 SAAADI. CDR3 length equals 15 residues. Trimming cost V 2 bases and J 2 bases, with 9 bases left between them. The chain's CDR3 is CASSEPRQNTGELFF. The CDR3 DNA sequence: TGCGCCAGCAGTGAGCCGCGGCAAAACACCGGGGAGCTGTTTTTT.